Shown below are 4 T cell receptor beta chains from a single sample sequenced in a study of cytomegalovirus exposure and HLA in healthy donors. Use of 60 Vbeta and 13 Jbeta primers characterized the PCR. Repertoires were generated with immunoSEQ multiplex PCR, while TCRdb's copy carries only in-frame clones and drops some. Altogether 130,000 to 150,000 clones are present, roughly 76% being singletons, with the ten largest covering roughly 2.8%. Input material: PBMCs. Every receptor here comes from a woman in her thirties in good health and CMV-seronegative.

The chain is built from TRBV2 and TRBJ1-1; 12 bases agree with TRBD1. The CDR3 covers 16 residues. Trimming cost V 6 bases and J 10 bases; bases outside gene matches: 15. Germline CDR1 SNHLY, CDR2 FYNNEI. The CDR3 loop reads CASSSEGDRGLSVAFF. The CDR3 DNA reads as TGTGCCAGCAGCTCTGAGGGGGACAGGGGGCTTTCGGTAGCTTTCTTT.

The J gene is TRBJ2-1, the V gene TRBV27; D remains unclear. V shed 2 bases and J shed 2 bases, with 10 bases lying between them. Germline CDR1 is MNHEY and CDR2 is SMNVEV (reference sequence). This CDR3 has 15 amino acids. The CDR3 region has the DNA TGTGCCAGCAGTTTAGGAGTTTCTGCCTACAATGAGCAGTTCTTC. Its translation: CASSLGVSAYNEQFF.

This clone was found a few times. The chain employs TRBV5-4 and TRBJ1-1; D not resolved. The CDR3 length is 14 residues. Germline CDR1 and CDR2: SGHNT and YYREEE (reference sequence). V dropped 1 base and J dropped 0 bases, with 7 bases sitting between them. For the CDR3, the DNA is TGTGCCAGCAGCTTGATCCCAGTGAACACTGAAGCTTTCTTT. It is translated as CASSLIPVNTEAFF.

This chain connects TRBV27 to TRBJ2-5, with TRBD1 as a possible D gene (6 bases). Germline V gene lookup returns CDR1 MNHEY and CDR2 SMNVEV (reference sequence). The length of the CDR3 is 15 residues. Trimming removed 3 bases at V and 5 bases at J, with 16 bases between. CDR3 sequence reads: CASSFRDEGVETQYF. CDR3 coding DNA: TGTGCCAGCAGTTTCCGGGACGAGGGGGTGGAGACCCAGTACTTC.